The sequence of this T cell receptor beta chain was determined in a study of shared clonotypes between healthy human individuals. General study results and limits: Estimated richness was generally greater in naive than memory subsets.

Comment on this clone: What it recognizes is unknown.

Clones were read by immunoSEQ multiplex PCR, and TCRdb kept only the in-frame ones, dropping some. The sample has approximately 1,500,000 clones, roughly 96% seen once; the top ten hold 1% to 1.5%. The germline V and J ends were trimmed by 4 bases and 2 bases, with 19 bases remaining between them. Per germline, CDR1 SGDLS and CDR2 YYNGEE. The CDR3 consists of 16 residues. This chain uses TRBV9 with TRBJ2-7; D is ambiguous. The material sequenced was naive CD4+ T cells sorted from blood. Subset meaning: CD45RA+ positively selected. The source of this sequence is a man aged 30 to 45 in good health. The CDR3 sequence: CASSLLDQPLAYEQYF. Here the CDR3 DNA reads TGTGCCAGCAGCTTACTGGATCAGCCTCTCGCCTACGAGCAGTACTTC.